This T cell receptor (beta chain) was captured in a study of blood T cell repertoires in COVID-19. Original data processing: Counts of nucleated cells, estimated from reference gene primer amplification, were obtained. The protocol was immunoSEQ multiplex PCR, while the TCRdb copy is restricted to in-frame clones and leaves out a portion. That table supplies the V and J calls and clone size; D and trimming were determined from the DNA. The table lists under 400,000 clones, more than 70% of them singletons. This sequence originates from a woman between 25 and 40 years old with COVID-19, enrolled during active disease. The sequencing sample was made of peripheral blood.

The CDR3, as DNA: TGTGCCAGCAGAGTAGAAGAGCAGTACTTC. This sequence encodes CASRVEEQYF. The V gene is TRBV6-5, the J gene TRBJ2-7; the D is unclear. CDR3 size: 10 residues. V was cut by 6 bases and J by 7 bases, with 7 bases left in between. Looked up from germline, CDR1 is MNHEY and CDR2 is SVGAGI.